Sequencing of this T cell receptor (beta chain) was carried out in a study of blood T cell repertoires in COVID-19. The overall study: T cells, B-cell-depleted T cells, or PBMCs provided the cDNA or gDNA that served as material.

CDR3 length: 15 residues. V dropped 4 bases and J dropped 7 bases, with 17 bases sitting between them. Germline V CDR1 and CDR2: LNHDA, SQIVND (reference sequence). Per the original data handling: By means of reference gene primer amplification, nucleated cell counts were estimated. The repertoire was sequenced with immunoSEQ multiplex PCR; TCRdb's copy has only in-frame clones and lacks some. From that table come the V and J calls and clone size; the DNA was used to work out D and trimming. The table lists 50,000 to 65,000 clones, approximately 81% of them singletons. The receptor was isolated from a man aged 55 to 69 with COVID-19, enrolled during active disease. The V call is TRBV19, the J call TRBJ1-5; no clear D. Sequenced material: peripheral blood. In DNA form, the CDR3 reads TGTGCCAGTAGTAGCCAAGCGCGAGAGACCCAGCCCCAGCATTTT. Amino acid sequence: CASSSQARETQPQHF.